The sequence of this TCR beta chain was determined in a study of shared clonotypes between healthy human individuals. Study background: Three plates were used per donor for CD4 naive, three for CD4 memory, two for CD8 naive and one for CD8 memory. Study-wide points: Represented diversity, genetic and exposure-history alike, was limited by few donors. Tissue TCR repertoires likely differ from these blood-only repertoires. Naive CD4 clonotypes were shared across several donors at 5% to 6%.

Produced via immunoSEQ multiplex PCR; TCRdb's table is partial and in-frame only. The table lists about 2,100,000 clones, under 95% of them singletons. CD8 cells classed as naive were CD45RO-negative and positively selected for CCR7, excluding terminally differentiated effector memory CD45RA+ cells. This CDR3 has 15 residues. V was pared by 3 bases and J by 5 bases, with 10 bases of the junction left unmatched. The germline V gene encodes CDR1 SGHVS and CDR2 FQNEAQ. Of note for this clone: Its cognate antigen is unknown.

Sequenced input: naive CD8+ T cells from PBMCs. The receptor was derived from a young man in good health. Some clones in this sample may be carry-over from other donors' samples. The gene calls are TRBV7-8 and TRBJ2-7, with 7 nucleotides matching TRBD2. The CDR3 DNA follows: TGTGCCAGCAGCTTGTGGGGGATCGGGGGGAACGAGCAGTACTTC. It yields the protein CASSLWGIGGNEQYF.